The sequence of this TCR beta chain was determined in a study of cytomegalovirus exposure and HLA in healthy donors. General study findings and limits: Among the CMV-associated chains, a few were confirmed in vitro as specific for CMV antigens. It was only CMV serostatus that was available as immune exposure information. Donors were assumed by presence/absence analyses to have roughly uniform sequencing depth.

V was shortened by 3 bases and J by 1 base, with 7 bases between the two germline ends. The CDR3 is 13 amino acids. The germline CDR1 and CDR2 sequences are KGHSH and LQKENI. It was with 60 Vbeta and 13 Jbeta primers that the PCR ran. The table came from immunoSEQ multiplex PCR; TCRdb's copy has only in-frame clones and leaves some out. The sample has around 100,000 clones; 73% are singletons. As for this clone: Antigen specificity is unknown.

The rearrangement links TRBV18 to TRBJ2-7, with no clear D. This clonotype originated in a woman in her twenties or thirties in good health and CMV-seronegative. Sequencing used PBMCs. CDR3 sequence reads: CASSPTQSYEQYF. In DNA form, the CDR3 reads TGTGCCAGCTCACCGACTCAGTCCTACGAGCAGTACTTC.